The 31 T cell receptor beta chains given below trace back to one sample, sequenced in a study of cytomegalovirus exposure and HLA in healthy donors. The PCR contained 60 Vbeta and 13 Jbeta primers. TCRdb keeps only in-frame clones here, not all; method: immunoSEQ multiplex PCR. This sample has about 210,000 clones; about 81% occur once, and the top ten carry roughly 5.5%. Sequenced: PBMCs. The receptors derive from a man aged 35-49 years in good health and CMV-seropositive.

CDR3 loop: CASSRTHRSTDTQYF. The CDR3 region has the DNA TGTGCCAGCAGTCGGACCCACAGGTCCACAGATACGCAGTATTTT. The V and J genes are TRBV6-5 and TRBJ2-3; TRBD1 might be the D (5 bases). V shed 5 bases and J shed 2 bases, with 14 bases lying between them. The germline CDR1 and CDR2 sequences are MNHEY and SVGAGI. The CDR3 length is 15 residues.

The chain couples TRBV25-1 to TRBJ2-5; 10 nucleotides agree with TRBD2. Germline CDR1 reads MGHDK; CDR2 reads SYGVNS. Trimming at V came to 4 bases and at J to 5 bases, leaving 10 bases not matched to a gene. The CDR3 is 16 residues long. The CDR3: CASSAPLAGVGETQYF. CDR3 nucleotides: TGTGCCAGCAGTGCCCCCCTAGCGGGAGTGGGGGAGACCCAGTACTTC.

This chain connects TRBV7-3 to TRBJ1-1; tentative D call: TRBD1 (6 bases). Germline V gene lookup returns CDR1 SGHTA and CDR2 FQGTGA. CDR3 length: 13 residues. Between the trimmed V and J ends, which lost 5 bases and 5 bases, there was a span of 12 bases. The DNA for the CDR3 is TGTGCCAGCAGCCTCACACAGGGAACTGAAGCTTTCTTT. This gives the protein CASSLTQGTEAFF.

Note on this clone: The CDR3 does not end in the conserved phenylalanine or tryptophan, so this is likely a read error. No DNA is shown, since the ends of the CDR3 on it are uncertain; the CDR3 is the one TCRdb lists. The rearrangement joins TRBV6-1 to TRBJ1-1. Per the germline V gene, CDR1 is MNHNS and CDR2 is SASEGT. The CDR3 has 10 amino acids, counting both end residues. CDR3 protein: CASSDLHLSV.

This chain joins TRBV28 and TRBJ2-7, with TRBD2 identical over 10 bases. CDR1 and CDR2 from the germline V gene are MDHEN and SYDVKM. The length of the CDR3 is 16 residues. V gave up 3 bases and J gave up 3 bases; unmatched junction bases: 8. The chain's CDR3 is CASSFSWTSGNYEQYV. In nucleotides, the CDR3 is TGTGCCAGCAGTTTTTCGTGGACTAGCGGAAACTACGAGCAGTACGTC.

J is TRBJ2-7 and V is TRBV7-8; D is possibly TRBD2 (6 bases). This CDR3 spans 14 amino acids. Trimming cost V 8 bases and J 1 base, with 15 bases left between them. Germline lookup yields CDR1 SGHVS and CDR2 FQNEAQ. This CDR3 is CASGSGGASYEQYV. In DNA form, the CDR3 reads TGTGCCAGCGGTAGTGGAGGGGCGTCCTACGAGCAGTACGTC.

As regards this clone: Mismatch with germline at one junction end may stem from a read error. The chain combines TRBV7-9 with TRBJ1-1; D is unclear. Per the germline V gene, CDR1 is SEHNR and CDR2 is FQNEAQ (reference sequence). The CDR3 length is 12 residues. CDR3 bases: TGTTCCAGCAGCTATGGAGGAACTGAAGCTTTCTTT. Its translation: CSSSYGGTEAFF. Combining the CDR3 with reference TRBV7-9 and TRBJ1-1 gives the whole variable domain DTGVSQNPRHKITKRGQNVTFRCDPISEHNRLYWYRQTLGQGPEFLTYFQNEAQLEKSRLLSDRFSAERPKGSFSTLEIQRTEQGDSAMYLCSSSYGGTEAFFGQGTRLTVV.

V usage is TRBV10-2 and J usage is TRBJ2-3, with 7 bases matching TRBD2. V was clipped by 3 bases and J by 3 bases; unmatched bases: 3. CDR1 is WSHSY and CDR2 is SAAADI in the germline V gene. The CDR3 is 14 residues long. The CDR3 sequence: CASSDWGGTDTQYF. The CDR3, as DNA: TGCGCCAGCAGTGACTGGGGAGGGACAGATACGCAGTATTTT.

The gene calls are TRBV5-6 and TRBJ2-2; TRBD2 matches at 7 bases. With 5 bases clipped from V and 0 bases from J, the junction kept 4 bases outside the gene matches. This CDR3 comprises 15 residues. The V gene's germline CDR1 is SGHDT and CDR2 YYEEEE. As DNA, the CDR3 is TGTGCCAGCAGTCAAGGGACTACGAACACCGGGGAGCTGTTTTTT. Amino acids: CASSQGTTNTGELFF.

Only one count was recorded for this clone. The V and J genes are TRBV19 and TRBJ2-3; no reliable D call. CDR3 length: 12 amino acids. Germline CDR1 LNHDA, CDR2 SQIVND (reference sequence). V lost 2 bases to trimming and J lost 4 bases, with 4 bases between them. CDR3 DNA: TGTGCCAGTAGTATACGGGCAGATACGCAGTATTTT. Its protein is CASSIRADTQYF.

The J gene is TRBJ2-1, the V gene TRBV28, with a possible D match to TRBD1 (6 bases). CDR3 length: 15 residues. CDR1 and CDR2 (germline): MDHEN, SYDVKM. Trimming cost V 2 bases and J 4 bases, with 12 bases left between them. The CDR3 loop reads CASSLRRGSYNEQFF. DNA for the CDR3: TGTGCCAGCAGTTTACGCAGGGGTTCTTACAATGAGCAGTTCTTC. Complete variable domain (other parts from reference TRBV28 and TRBJ2-1): DVKVTQSSRYLVKRTGEKVFLECVQDMDHENMFWYRQDPGLGLRLIYFSYDVKMKEKGDIPEGYSVSREKKERFSLILESASTNQTSMYLCASSLRRGSYNEQFFGPGTRLTVL.

The CDR3 nucleotides read TGTGCCACCAGCAGAGATACAGGGGGATACACTGAAGCTTTCTTT. Amino acid sequence: CATSRDTGGYTEAFF. This sequence joins TRBV15 and TRBJ1-1, with 8 positions matching TRBD1. J gave up 3 bases and V 0 bases, and 3 bases lay outside the gene matches. This CDR3 contains 15 residues. Germline loops: CDR1 LNHNV, CDR2 YYDKDF (reference sequence).

This CDR3 reads CASSHLTGGNQPQHF. The CDR3, as DNA: TGCGCCAGCAGCCATCTGACAGGGGGAAATCAGCCCCAGCATTTT. V gene TRBV4-1 combines with J gene TRBJ1-5; 9 bases are a match to TRBD1. CDR1 is MGHRA, CDR2 YSYEKL, per germline. V lost 3 bases to trimming and J lost 4 bases; unmatched junction nucleotides: 4. This CDR3 comprises 15 residues.

This clone was recorded once. The chain recombines TRBV7-8 with TRBJ2-2; TRBD2 is a possible D gene (5 bases). The CDR3 covers 15 residues. The V gene lost 5 bases and the J gene lost 4 bases, with 14 bases spanning the gap. Germline loops: CDR1 SGHVS, CDR2 FQNEAQ. DNA for the CDR3: TGTGCCAGCAGCGGGCCAGCGGTACCCACCGGGGAGCTGTTTTTT. It yields the protein CASSGPAVPTGELFF.

This chain links TRBV19 with TRBJ2-7; 10 bases align to TRBD2. Germline V CDR1 and CDR2: LNHDA, SQIVND (reference sequence). V was clipped by 5 bases and J by 3 bases; unmatched bases: 7. The CDR3 has 15 residues. The CDR3 DNA is TGTGCCAGTAGTTCTAGCGGGAGTGGGGACTACGAGCAGTACTTC. Residues: CASSSSGSGDYEQYF. The variable domain in full, with the rest retrieved from reference TRBV19 and TRBJ2-7, is DGGITQSPKYLFRKEGQNVTLSCEQNLNHDAMYWYRQDPGQGLRLIYYSQIVNDFQKGDIAEGYSVSREKKESFPLTVTSAQKNPTAFYLCASSSSGSGDYEQYFGPGTRLTVT.

V gene TRBV18 combines with J gene TRBJ1-1, with D tentatively TRBD1 (6 bases). This CDR3 contains 14 residues. V gave up 5 bases and J gave up 4 bases, with 14 bases separating them. Per the germline V gene, CDR1 is KGHSH and CDR2 is LQKENI. CDR3 bases: TGTGCCAGCTCAGCTAAACAGGGAATCACTGAAGCTTTCTTT. Its translation is CASSAKQGITEAFF.

V and J are TRBV9 and TRBJ2-3; 8 bases map to TRBD2. This CDR3 has 17 amino acids. V lost 4 bases, J lost 2 bases, and 12 bases stayed unmatched. CDR1 SGDLS and CDR2 YYNGEE come from the germline V gene. The CDR3: CASSPLGGLGITDTQYF. CDR3 sequence (DNA): TGTGCCAGCAGCCCTCTTGGGGGACTAGGGATCACAGATACGCAGTATTTT.

This clone appeared a single time. V and J are TRBV2 and TRBJ2-7; weak D call: TRBD2 (6 bases). V lost 0 bases and J 2 bases, leaving 23 bases between the germline ends. Germline CDR1 SNHLY, CDR2 FYNNEI. The CDR3 sequence is 19 residues long. CDR3 amino acids: CASSEAPLFNSGFPYEQYV. CDR3 bases: TGTGCCAGCAGTGAAGCCCCACTGTTTAATAGCGGTTTCCCCTACGAGCAGTACGTC.

The chain links TRBV19 to TRBJ2-2; 8 bases align to TRBD1. After removal of 4 bases from V and 0 bases from J, the junction contained 4 bases not matched to a gene. The CDR3 length is 16 residues. Germline-derived CDR1 and CDR2 are LNHDA and SQIVND (reference sequence). CDR3 in amino acids: CASSSDRGSNTGELFF. The CDR3 nucleotides read TGTGCCAGTAGTAGCGACAGGGGTTCGAACACCGGGGAGCTGTTTTTT.

In its sample, this clone was seen a few times. The V gene is TRBV5-1, the J gene TRBJ2-1; 11 bases are a match to TRBD2. V lost 4 bases and J lost 3; bases outside the gene matches: 3. CDR1 and CDR2 (germline): SGHRS, YFSETQ. The CDR3 consists of 15 residues. In DNA, the CDR3 is TGCGCCAGCAGCGTGACTAGCGGGAACTACAATGAGCAGTTCTTC. Translating gives CASSVTSGNYNEQFF.

This clone was seen more than once but under ten times. The CDR3 loop is CASSLVAGARETQYF. CDR3 coding DNA: TGTGCCAGCAGCTTGGTGGCAGGGGCCAGGGAGACCCAGTACTTC. This chain connects TRBV5-4 to TRBJ2-5; possible D gene TRBD1, 6 bases. The CDR3 runs 15 residues. Between the trimmed V and J ends, which lost 0 bases and 5 bases, there was a span of 14 bases. Germline lookup yields CDR1 SGHNT and CDR2 YYREEE (reference sequence).

The V and J genes are TRBV19 and TRBJ1-2, with 7 positions matching TRBD1. V shed 6 bases and J 4 bases; nucleotides not matched to a gene: 2. The CDR3 sequence is 12 residues long. The V gene's germline CDR1 is LNHDA and CDR2 SQIVND (reference sequence). The CDR3 DNA is TGTGCCAGTAGCGGACAGGCCTATGGCTACACCTTC. This gives the protein CASSGQAYGYTF.

CDR3 coding DNA: TGTGCCAGTCAACGCGGATCCTACGAGCAGTACGTC. The encoded protein is CASQRGSYEQYV. V is TRBV25-1 and J is TRBJ2-7, with D hard to call. The ends were cut back, 9 bases at V and 1 base at J, with 10 bases in the middle. The germline V gene has CDR1 MGHDK and CDR2 SYGVNS. The CDR3 covers 12 residues.

The J gene is TRBJ1-5, the V gene TRBV19; TRBD1 matches at 9 bases. The V segment lost 8 bases and the J segment 0 bases; nucleotides outside the gene matches: 17. Looked up from germline, CDR1 is LNHDA and CDR2 is SQIVND (reference sequence). CDR3 length: 19 residues. CDR3 nucleotides: TGTGCCAGTGGCCTATTCCGGGACAGGGATGATCTTAGCAATCAGCCCCAGCATTTT. Protein sequence: CASGLFRDRDDLSNQPQHF.

The chain has TRBV19 and TRBJ1-3, with TRBD1 matching 10 bases. The V gene end was trimmed by 6 bases and the J gene end by 2 bases; junction bases not matched to a gene: 1. Germline CDR1 LNHDA, CDR2 SQIVND (reference sequence). The CDR3 sequence is 14 residues long. The CDR3 is CASSGQGAGNTIYF. Written as DNA, the CDR3 is TGTGCCAGTAGCGGACAGGGGGCTGGAAACACCATATATTTT. Together with reference TRBV19 and TRBJ1-3, the CDR3 gives the full variable domain: DGGITQSPKYLFRKEGQNVTLSCEQNLNHDAMYWYRQDPGQGLRLIYYSQIVNDFQKGDIAEGYSVSREKKESFPLTVTSAQKNPTAFYLCASSGQGAGNTIYFGEGSWLTVV.

A single count supports this clone. The J gene is TRBJ1-2, the V gene TRBV28; D not certain. This CDR3 is built from 12 residues. Germline CDR1 MDHEN, CDR2 SYDVKM. V lost 3 bases and J lost 7, with 9 bases in between. CDR3 residues: CASSFGSGGYTF. DNA for the CDR3: TGTGCCAGCAGTTTTGGGAGCGGTGGCTACACCTTC.

V is TRBV1 and J is TRBJ2-1; TRBD2 is the table's D call and was not checked against the DNA. TRBV1 is classified as a pseudogene. This CDR3 has 16 amino acids. The chain's CDR3 is CTSSHMREDSYNEQFF. DNA of the CDR3: TGCACCAGCAGCCATATGCGGGAGGACTCCTACAATGAGCAGTTCTTC.

This clone came up a few times. The J gene is TRBJ2-1, the V gene TRBV5-6; TRBD2 aligns across 11 bases. This CDR3 has 18 residues. The germline V gene has CDR1 SGHDT and CDR2 YYEEEE. The trim removed 3 bases at V and 5 bases at J, leaving 13 bases unmatched. The CDR3 here is CASSSLSLTSGINNEQFF. DNA for the CDR3: TGTGCCAGCAGCTCGCTCTCTCTGACTAGCGGGATAAACAATGAGCAGTTCTTC.

V and J are TRBV9 and TRBJ2-3; possible D gene TRBD1, 5 bases. The CDR3 contains 14 residues. V was shortened by 4 bases and J by 4 bases, with 13 bases between the two germline ends. Germline V gene lookup returns CDR1 SGDLS and CDR2 YYNGEE. DNA of the CDR3: TGTGCCAGCAGCCCTCAAGCAGGGCCAGATACGCAGTATTTT. Translated: CASSPQAGPDTQYF.

The chain couples TRBV30 to TRBJ1-2; D is possibly TRBD1 (6 bases). The CDR3 covers 16 residues. Germline assignment: CDR1 GTSNPN and CDR2 SVGIG (reference sequence). V gave up 1 base and J gave up 3 bases, with 18 bases separating them. CDR3 sequence reads: CAWSGMTGAKDYGYTF. CDR3 sequence (DNA): TGTGCCTGGAGTGGGATGACAGGTGCTAAGGACTATGGCTACACCTTC.

CDR3 sequence reads: CASSLSPSGRAMNEQFF. The DNA of the CDR3 is TGTGCCAGCAGTTTATCGCCTAGCGGGAGGGCGATGAATGAGCAGTTCTTC. V and J are TRBV27 and TRBJ2-1; 12 positions match TRBD2. The CDR3 totals 17 residues. CDR1 and CDR2 (germline): MNHEY, SMNVEV (reference sequence). Germline trimming cut 0 bases from V and 7 bases from J; bases unmatched to any gene: 7.